The TCR beta chain under discussion was sequenced for a study of cytomegalovirus exposure and HLA in healthy donors. Study background: Researchers previously reported finding 90 million to 120 million unique TCR beta sequences from roughly 170 million T cells. Broader study findings: Reportedly, diagnosis of cytomegalovirus status by the classifier showed high specificity and sensitivity. Productive status was seen about 87% or about 30% of the time for most TCR beta V segments in an earlier analysis.

The PCR ran on 60 Vbeta and 13 Jbeta primers. Sequenced by immunoSEQ multiplex PCR; TCRdb stores in-frame clones only, minus some. The repertoire holds under 130,000 clones, with 70% as singletons. The CDR3 is made up of 14 amino acids. CDR1 SEHNR and CDR2 FQNEAQ come from the germline V gene (reference sequence). The V and J ends lost 4 bases and 8 bases respectively, with 15 bases between them. A few counts support this clone. Its antigen is not known. The genes are TRBV7-9 and TRBJ1-3, with D possibly TRBD1 on 5 matching bases. Sequenced sample: PBMCs. The source of this sequence is a man aged 35 to 55 in good health and CMV-seropositive. The CDR3 sequence: CASSSGHGRHTIYF. As DNA, the CDR3 is TGTGCCAGCAGCTCCGGACATGGCCGGCACACCATATATTTT.